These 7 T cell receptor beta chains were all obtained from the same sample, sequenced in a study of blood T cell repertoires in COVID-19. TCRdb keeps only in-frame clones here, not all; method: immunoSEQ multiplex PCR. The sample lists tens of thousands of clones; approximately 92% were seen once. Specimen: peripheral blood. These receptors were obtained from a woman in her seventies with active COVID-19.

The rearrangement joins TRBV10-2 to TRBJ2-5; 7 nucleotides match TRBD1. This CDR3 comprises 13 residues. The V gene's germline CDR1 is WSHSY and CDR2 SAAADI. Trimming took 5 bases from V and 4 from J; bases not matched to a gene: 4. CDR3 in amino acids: CASSTQGRETQYF. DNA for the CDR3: TGCGCCAGCAGTACACAGGGGCGAGAGACCCAGTACTTC.

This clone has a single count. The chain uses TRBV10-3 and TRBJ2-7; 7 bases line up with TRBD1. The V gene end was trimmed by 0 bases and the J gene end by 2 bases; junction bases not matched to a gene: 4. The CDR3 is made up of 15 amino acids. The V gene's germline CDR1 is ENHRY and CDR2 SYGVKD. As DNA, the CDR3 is TGTGCCATCAGTGAGTCGAGGACAGGAGCCTACGAGCAGTACTTC. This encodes CAISESRTGAYEQYF.

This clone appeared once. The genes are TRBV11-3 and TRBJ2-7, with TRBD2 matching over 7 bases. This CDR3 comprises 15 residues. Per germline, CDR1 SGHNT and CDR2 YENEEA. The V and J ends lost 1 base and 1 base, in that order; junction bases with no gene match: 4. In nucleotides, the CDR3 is TGTGCCAGCAGCTTAGCGGGGGGTTCGTCCTACGAGCAGTACTTC. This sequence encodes CASSLAGGSSYEQYF.

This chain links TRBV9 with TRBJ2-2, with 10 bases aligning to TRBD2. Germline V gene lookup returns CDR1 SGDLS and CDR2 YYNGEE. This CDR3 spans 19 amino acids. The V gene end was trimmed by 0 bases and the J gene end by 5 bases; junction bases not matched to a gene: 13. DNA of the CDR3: TGTGCCAGCAGCGTAGACCCCCGAGGGCTAGCGGGAGAAACCGGGGAGCTGTTTTTT. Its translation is CASSVDPRGLAGETGELFF.

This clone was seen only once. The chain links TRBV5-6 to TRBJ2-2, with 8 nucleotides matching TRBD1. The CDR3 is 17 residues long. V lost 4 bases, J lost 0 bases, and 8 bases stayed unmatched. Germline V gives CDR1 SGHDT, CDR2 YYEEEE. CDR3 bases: TGTGCCAGCAGCCGCAACAAACAGGGGGCGAACACCGGGGAGCTGTTTTTT. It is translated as CASSRNKQGANTGELFF.

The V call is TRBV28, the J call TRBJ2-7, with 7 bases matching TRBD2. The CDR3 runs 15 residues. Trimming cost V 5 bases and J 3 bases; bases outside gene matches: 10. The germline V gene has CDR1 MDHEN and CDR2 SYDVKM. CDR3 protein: CASSPGGSKNYEQYF. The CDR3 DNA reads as TGTGCCAGCAGTCCGGGCGGGAGTAAGAACTACGAGCAGTACTTC.

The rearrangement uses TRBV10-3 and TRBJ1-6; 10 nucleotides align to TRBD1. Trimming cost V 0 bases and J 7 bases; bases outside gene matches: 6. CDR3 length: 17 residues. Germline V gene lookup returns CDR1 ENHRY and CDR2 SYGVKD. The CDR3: CAISESGTGVANSPLHF. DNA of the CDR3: TGTGCCATCAGTGAGTCCGGGACAGGGGTCGCGAATTCACCCCTCCACTTT.